This TCR beta chain is from a study of blood T cell repertoires in COVID-19. From germline, CDR1 is SGHRS and CDR2 YFSETQ. The CDR3 length is 15 residues. Germline trimming cut 0 bases from V and 7 bases from J; bases unmatched to any gene: 5. In the original analysis: Amplification of reference gene primers was used by the study to estimate nucleated cell counts. This table comes from immunoSEQ multiplex PCR, and its TCRdb copy is limited to in-frame clones, with some not included. V and J calls and clone size are copied from that table; D and trimming were computed from the DNA. The data hold 65,000 to 85,000 clones, with 88% observed a single time.

This sequence joins TRBV5-1 and TRBJ2-1; 9 positions match TRBD2. The TCR originated in a human donor in a cohort sampled during active COVID-19. The sequenced sample consisted of peripheral blood. The CDR3 nucleotides read TGCGCCAGCAGCTTGGAAAGCGGGAGGTGGAATGAGCAGTTCTTC. Protein: CASSLESGRWNEQFF.